This TCR beta chain is from a study of blood T cell repertoires in COVID-19. Across the study: COVID-19 samples, acute and convalescent, were from the United States, Italy and Spain. Sample material is recorded as cDNA or gDNA derived from T cells, B-cell-depleted T cells, or PBMCs.

Germline trimming cut 3 bases from V and 7 bases from J; bases unmatched to any gene: 4. Germline assignment: CDR1 KGHSH and CDR2 LQKENI. The CDR3 is 14 residues long. Participant age was roughly 18 to 100 years, and participants resided in roughly 25 US areas. As processed by the authors: By means of reference gene primer amplification, nucleated cell counts were estimated. Clones were sequenced by immunoSEQ multiplex PCR, and TCRdb holds only the in-frame ones, with some missing. V, J and clone size are taken as reported in that table, and D and trimming were inferred from the DNA itself. The repertoire has about 430,000 clones, about 88% of them found once; the top ten carry 1.4%.

This receptor was taken from a woman aged 18-29 years who had been exposed to COVID-19. Sequenced: PBMCs or T cells enriched from blood (not recorded which). The chain carries TRBV18 and TRBJ1-4; 8 nucleotides agree with TRBD1. The CDR3 spells CASSPDRDSEKLFF. CDR3 nucleotides: TGTGCCAGCTCACCGGACAGGGATAGTGAAAAACTGTTTTTT. Using reference TRBV18 and TRBJ1-4 for the parts outside the CDR3, the full variable domain is NAGVMQNPRHLVRRRGQEARLRCSPMKGHSHVYWYRQLPEEGLKFMVYLQKENIIDESGMPKERFSAEFPKEGPSILRIQQVVRGDSAAYFCASSPDRDSEKLFFGSGTQLSVL.